The rows below give T cell receptor beta chains drawn from one sample of a study of cytomegalovirus exposure and HLA in healthy donors. Clones were sequenced by immunoSEQ multiplex PCR, and TCRdb holds only the in-frame ones, with some missing. The data show 150,000 to 200,000 clones, 78% seen once. The sequenced sample consisted of PBMCs. These receptors all come from a woman in her forties in good health and CMV-seronegative. The CDR3 runs from the conserved cysteine through the conserved F or W. The D gene is left open where the match is weak. Clone size, where shown, is once, few, many, or a class for clones that have expanded.

. | TRBJ2-5 | . | TRBV5-5 | TGTGCCAGCAGCTTGCGGGAGACCCAGTACTTC | CASSLRETQYF
. | TRBJ2-3 | TRBD1 | TRBV28 | TGTGCCAGCCGCAGGACAGGCAGCACAGATACGCAGTATTTT | CASRRTGSTDTQYF
few | TRBJ2-5 | TRBD2 | TRBV12-5 | TGTGCTAGTGGTTTGGTAGGAGTAGCGGGGGGGCCGGGAGAGACCCAGTACTTC | CASGLVGVAGGPGETQYF
few | TRBJ1-1 | . | TRBV5-1 | TGCGCCAGCAGCCCCGAGGGCATGAACACTGAAGCTTTCTTT | CASSPEGMNTEAFF
. | TRBJ2-2 | . | TRBV7-9 | TGTGCCAGCAGCTTACAGGGTTCCGGGGAGCTGTTTTTT | CASSLQGSGELFF
few | TRBJ2-5 | . | TRBV18 | TGTGCCAGCTCCCGGACAGACCAAGAGACCCAGTACTTC | CASSRTDQETQYF
. | TRBJ1-1 | TRBD1 | TRBV2 | TGTGCCAGCAGTGGATCAATCAGGACAGGGCGCACTGAAGCTTTCTTT | CASSGSIRTGRTEAFF
. | TRBJ2-6 | . | TRBV28 | TGTGCCAGCAGTTTTGGAGGGGCCGCCAACGTCCTGACTTTC | CASSFGGAANVLTF
. | TRBJ2-3 | . | TRBV28 | TGTGCCAGCAGCGCAGGAGGGTCTGATACGCAGTATTTT | CASSAGGSDTQYF
. | TRBJ2-3 | . | TRBV5-8 | TGTGCCAGCAGCTTGGGGAGGGCAGATACGCAGTATTTT | CASSLGRADTQYF
. | TRBJ2-2 | . | TRBV28 | TGTGCCAGCAGTTTCGGAGCGACGAACACCGGGGAGCTGTTTTTT | CASSFGATNTGELFF
. | TRBJ2-7 | . | TRBV7-2 | TGTGCCAGCAGCTTAGGGCAGGGCCTTAGATACGAGCAGTACTTC | CASSLGQGLRYEQYF
. | TRBJ1-4 | . | TRBV27 | TGTGCCAGCAGTTTAAGACAGACTAATGAAAAACTGTTTTTT | CASSLRQTNEKLFF
once | TRBJ2-7 | TRBD1 | TRBV5-1 | TGCGCCAGCAGTGTAGGGGACAGGGGCGGGAGAGACGAGCAGTACTTC | CASSVGDRGGRDEQYF
. | TRBJ2-1 | . | TRBV10-3 | TGTGCCATCAGTGAGACAACAGGGTATGAGCAGTTCTTC | CAISETTGYEQFF
. | TRBJ1-1 | . | TRBV4-2 | TGTGCCAGCAGCCAAACGGGGAACACTGAAGCTTTCTTT | CASSQTGNTEAFF
few | TRBJ1-2 | . | TRBV6-1 | TGTGCCAGCAGTGAAGGGACAGATCGTGGCTACACCTTC | CASSEGTDRGYTF
. | TRBJ2-4 | . | TRBV11-2 | TGTGCCAGCAGCCCCCGAAGTAAACTAGCCAAAAACATTCAGTACTTC | CASSPRSKLAKNIQYF
. | TRBJ1-2 | . | TRBV18 | TGTGCCAGCTCACCCCAGACAGTTAACTATGGCTACACCTTC | CASSPQTVNYGYTF
. | TRBJ2-2 | . | TRBV4-1 | TGCGCCAGCAGCCAACTGGGACTGAGGACCGGGGAGCTGTTTTTT | CASSQLGLRTGELFF
. | TRBJ1-1 | . | TRBV5-1 | TGCGCCAGCAGCCCAGATCAGGGGTTAGGCACTGAAGCTTTCTTT | CASSPDQGLGTEAFF
. | TRBJ1-6 | . | TRBV18 | TGTGCCAGCTCACCGGCGGGGCCCTATAATTCACCCCTCCACTTT | CASSPAGPYNSPLHF
. | TRBJ2-3 | TRBD2 | TRBV6-5 | TGTGCCAGCAGTTTAATAAGCGGGGGTGGGGCAGATACGCAGTATTTT | CASSLISGGGADTQYF
. | TRBJ2-7 | . | TRBV6-5 | TGTGCCAGCAGTTACTCGAGGCATTGGATCTACGAGCAGTACTTC | CASSYSRHWIYEQYF
few | TRBJ2-7 | . | TRBV19 | TGTGCCAGTAGTATAGTCGGAGCCTACGAGCAGTACTTC | CASSIVGAYEQYF
. | TRBJ2-1 | TRBD1 | TRBV28 | TGTGCCAGCAGTTTAGCGGGACAGGGTGAGTTCTTC | CASSLAGQGEFF
. | TRBJ2-1 | . | TRBV7-6 | TGTGCCAGCAGCTTAATGAGGGGAGGATTGGGGAATGAGCAGTTCTTC | CASSLMRGGLGNEQFF
. | TRBJ1-4 | . | TRBV15 | TGTGCCACTGATCCCGGGTTCCCAACTAATGAAAAACTGTTTTTT | CATDPGFPTNEKLFF
. | TRBJ2-1 | . | TRBV7-9 | TGTGCCAGCAGCTCAGGCAGACATGAGCAGTTCTTC | CASSSGRHEQFF
. | TRBJ1-3 | . | TRBV5-6 | TGTGCCAGCAGCTTTGGGCCGGCTGGAAACACCATATATTTT | CASSFGPAGNTIYF
. | TRBJ2-7 | TRBD2 | TRBV10-3 | TGTGCCATCAGCTCAGGGTCTAGCGGGGAACACTCCTACGAGCAGTACTTC | CAISSGSSGEHSYEQYF
. | TRBJ2-2 | . | TRBV5-5 | TGTGCCAGCAGCTTGGAGCGGGCCTGGGGAGCCGGGGAGCTGTTTTTT | CASSLERAWGAGELFF
. | TRBJ1-4 | . | TRBV13 | TGTGCCAGCAGCTTAGAAGCCGGTGAAAAACTGTTTTTT | CASSLEAGEKLFF
. | TRBJ2-3 | TRBD2 | TRBV5-4 | TGTGCCAGCAGCTGGGGACTACGCACAGATACGCAGTATTTT | CASSWGLRTDTQYF
. | TRBJ1-6 | . | TRBV6-4 | TGTGCCAGCAGTGGACAGCTGAATTCACCCCTCCACTTT | CASSGQLNSPLHF
. | TRBJ1-1 | . | TRBV12-5 | TGTGCTAGTGGTTTGGTACAGGACACTGAAGCTTTCTTT | CASGLVQDTEAFF
. | TRBJ2-5 | . | TRBV7-3 | TGTGCCAGCAGCTTTACGGGGGGCCTTCGAGAGACCCAGTACTTC | CASSFTGGLRETQYF
. | TRBJ2-3 | . | TRBV7-8 | TGTGCCAGCGCCAAAACTGGCACAGATACGCAGTATTTT | CASAKTGTDTQYF
few | TRBJ1-5 | TRBD1 | TRBV5-6 | TGTGCCAGCAGCCCCTCCAAAACAGGGGCAAATCAGCCCCAGCATTTT | CASSPSKTGANQPQHF
once | TRBJ1-3 | TRBD1 | TRBV10-3 | TGTGCCATCAGTGACCCAGGGGGCAACTCTGGAAACACCATATATTTT | CAISDPGGNSGNTIYF
. | TRBJ2-7 | TRBD2 | TRBV5-6 | TGTGCCAGCAGCCTGGGACTAGGGAGCTCCTACGAGCAGTACTTC | CASSLGLGSSYEQYF
. | TRBJ1-5 | TRBD1 | TRBV11-2 | TGTGCCAGCAGCAGGGGGGACAGGGGCAATCAGCCCCAGCATTTT | CASSRGDRGNQPQHF
. | TRBJ2-6 | . | TRBV6-5 | TGTGCCAGCACCTTGAGGGCCCTCAACAGGGTTGGCCTGACTTTC | CASTLRALNRVGLTF
. | TRBJ2-7 | . | TRBV6-5 | TGTGCCAGCAGTTACCTCCACGAGCAGTACTTC | CASSYLHEQYF
. | TRBJ2-3 | . | TRBV5-1 | TGCGCCAGCACCCCCCATAGTTCACCAGATACGCAGTATTTT | CASTPHSSPDTQYF